Listed below are T cell receptor beta chains from one sample, sequenced in a study of CD4+ T cells in melanoma. Generated by immunoSEQ multiplex PCR, the TCRdb table keeps only in-frame clones and is missing some. This table holds over 130,000 clones, 85% to 95% found once. The receptors stem from a human donor with melanoma. Each CDR3 is given with its conserved first and last residue. A D gene is named only where the DNA matches it firmly. Some rows have no size entry. The others give once, few or many, or a class for an expanded clone.

V gene: TRBV5-1
D gene: TRBD1
clone size: NA
J gene: TRBJ2-3
CDR3 protein: CASSLDPLGTGTDTQYF
CDR3 DNA: TGCGCCAGCAGCTTGGACCCCCTTGGGACAGGCACAGATACGCAGTATTTT

V gene: TRBV5-1
D gene: NA
clone size: once
J gene: TRBJ1-1
CDR3 protein: CASSLEARMNTEAFF
CDR3 DNA: TGCGCCAGCAGCTTGGAGGCAAGAATGAACACTGAAGCTTTCTTT

V gene: TRBV6-4
D gene: NA
clone size: NA
J gene: TRBJ2-4
CDR3 protein: CATHGRRCVIQYF
CDR3 DNA: TGTGCCACCCATGGGCGCCGGTGCGTCATTCAGTACTTC

V gene: TRBV9
D gene: NA
clone size: NA
J gene: TRBJ2-7
CDR3 protein: CASSGGNSYEQYF
CDR3 DNA: TGTGCCAGCAGCGGGGGGAACTCCTACGAGCAGTACTTC

V gene: TRBV18
D gene: NA
clone size: once
J gene: TRBJ1-4
CDR3 protein: CASSRDVPPQGKLFF
CDR3 DNA: TGTGCCAGCTCACGCGACGTCCCCCCGCAAGGAAAACTGTTTTTT

V gene: TRBV7-9
D gene: NA
clone size: NA
J gene: TRBJ2-7
CDR3 protein: CASSLQGPKQYF
CDR3 DNA: TGTGCCAGCAGCCTCCAGGGTCCCAAGCAGTACTTC

V gene: TRBV7-3
D gene: NA
clone size: NA
J gene: TRBJ2-3
CDR3 protein: CASSPTQRRATQYF
CDR3 DNA: TGTGCCAGCAGCCCAACCCAGAGACGCGCTACGCAGTATTTT

V gene: TRBV6-1
D gene: NA
clone size: NA
J gene: TRBJ1-2
CDR3 protein: CASSEGGSSNYGYTF
CDR3 DNA: TGTGCCAGCAGTGAGGGGGGATCCTCTAACTATGGCTACACCTTC

V gene: TRBV6-4
D gene: NA
clone size: NA
J gene: TRBJ2-7
CDR3 protein: CASSRDGGLEQYF
CDR3 DNA: TGTGCCAGCAGTAGGGACGGCGGTCTGGAGCAGTACTTC

V gene: TRBV5-6
D gene: NA
clone size: NA
J gene: TRBJ1-6
CDR3 protein: CASSLVGIRALHF
CDR3 DNA: TGTGCCAGCAGCTTGGTAGGGATCCGGGCCCTCCACTTT

V gene: TRBV11-3
D gene: NA
clone size: NA
J gene: TRBJ2-5
CDR3 protein: CASSSDPTETQYF
CDR3 DNA: TGTGCCAGCAGCTCCGACCCAACGGAGACCCAGTACTTC

V gene: TRBV15
D gene: NA
clone size: NA
J gene: TRBJ2-7
CDR3 protein: CATSRGGFLYEQYF
CDR3 DNA: TGTGCCACCAGCAGAGGGGGCTTCCTCTACGAGCAGTACTTC

V gene: TRBV9
D gene: TRBD2
clone size: once
J gene: TRBJ2-5
CDR3 protein: CASSVASGGLQETQYF
CDR3 DNA: TGTGCCAGCAGCGTAGCCAGCGGGGGGTTGCAAGAGACCCAGTACTTC

V gene: TRBV19
D gene: TRBD2
clone size: NA
J gene: TRBJ2-5
CDR3 protein: CASSQTSGGKETQYF
CDR3 DNA: TGTGCCAGTAGCCAGACTAGCGGGGGGAAAGAGACCCAGTACTTC

V gene: TRBV5-1
D gene: NA
clone size: NA
J gene: TRBJ1-3
CDR3 protein: CASSSQGNGNTIYF
CDR3 DNA: TGCGCCAGCAGCTCACAGGGCAACGGAAACACCATATATTTT

V gene: TRBV5-1
D gene: NA
clone size: NA
J gene: TRBJ2-5
CDR3 protein: CASSLVPGSETQYF
CDR3 DNA: TGCGCCAGCAGCTTGGTTCCTGGCTCAGAGACCCAGTACTTC

V gene: TRBV9
D gene: NA
clone size: NA
J gene: TRBJ1-2
CDR3 protein: CASSEGVLFGQGSGGYTF
CDR3 DNA: TGTGCCAGCAGCGAGGGGGTTTTATTCGGGCAGGGTTCGGGGGGCTACACCTTC

V gene: TRBV7-3
D gene: TRBD2
clone size: NA
J gene: TRBJ2-1
CDR3 protein: CASSLEPGTSRDEQFF
CDR3 DNA: TGTGCCAGCAGCTTAGAGCCCGGGACTAGCCGAGATGAGCAGTTCTTC

V gene: TRBV27
D gene: NA
clone size: NA
J gene: TRBJ1-5
CDR3 protein: CASSPRNSNQPQHF
CDR3 DNA: TGTGCCAGCAGTCCAAGAAATAGCAATCAGCCCCAGCATTTT

V gene: TRBV5-1
D gene: TRBD2
clone size: NA
J gene: TRBJ2-5
CDR3 protein: CASSILAGIETQYF
CDR3 DNA: TGCGCCAGCAGCATACTAGCGGGGATAGAGACCCAGTACTTC

V gene: TRBV30
D gene: TRBD1
clone size: once
J gene: TRBJ1-4
CDR3 protein: CAWSGNRGVTEKLFF
CDR3 DNA: TGTGCCTGGAGTGGGAACAGGGGCGTCACTGAAAAACTGTTTTTT

V gene: TRBV7-9
D gene: TRBD1
clone size: NA
J gene: TRBJ2-3
CDR3 protein: CASSPGTGGSTDTQYF
CDR3 DNA: TGTGCCAGCAGCCCAGGGACAGGGGGGAGCACAGATACGCAGTATTTT

V gene: TRBV14
D gene: NA
clone size: NA
J gene: TRBJ1-4
CDR3 protein: CASSQDPRPPSKKLFF
CDR3 DNA: TGTGCCAGCAGCCAAGATCCACGTCCCCCCTCCAAAAAACTGTTTTTT

V gene: TRBV7-9
D gene: NA
clone size: NA
J gene: TRBJ2-7
CDR3 protein: CASSPRGGSYEQYF
CDR3 DNA: TGTGCCAGCAGCCCCAGAGGGGGCTCCTACGAGCAGTACTTC

V gene: TRBV20-1
D gene: NA
clone size: NA
J gene: TRBJ1-1
CDR3 protein: CSARGGKGAFF
CDR3 DNA: TGCAGTGCTAGGGGGGGGAAAGGAGCTTTCTTT

V gene: TRBV9
D gene: NA
clone size: NA
J gene: TRBJ1-3
CDR3 protein: CASSVEWGGGNTIYF
CDR3 DNA: TGTGCCAGCAGCGTAGAATGGGGGGGTGGAAACACCATATATTTT

V gene: TRBV7-3
D gene: NA
clone size: NA
J gene: TRBJ2-1
CDR3 protein: CASRFKGSVYNEQFF
CDR3 DNA: TGTGCCAGCAGATTCAAGGGCTCGGTCTACAATGAGCAGTTCTTC

V gene: TRBV7-6
D gene: TRBD1
clone size: NA
J gene: TRBJ2-7
CDR3 protein: CASSSGTGVGGEQYF
CDR3 DNA: TGTGCCAGCAGCTCCGGGACAGGGGTCGGTGGCGAGCAGTACTTC

V gene: TRBV18
D gene: NA
clone size: NA
J gene: TRBJ1-2
CDR3 protein: CASSRQDFYGYTF
CDR3 DNA: TGTGCCAGCTCACGTCAGGATTTTTATGGCTACACCTTC

V gene: TRBV30
D gene: NA
clone size: NA
J gene: TRBJ1-2
CDR3 protein: CAWAFGQGLQGGYTF
CDR3 DNA: TGTGCCTGGGCATTCGGCCAGGGTCTGCAGGGTGGCTACACCTTC

V gene: TRBV4-2
D gene: NA
clone size: NA
J gene: TRBJ1-1
CDR3 protein: CASSQERGPEAFF
CDR3 DNA: TGTGCCAGCAGCCAAGAAAGGGGCCCTGAAGCTTTCTTT

V gene: TRBV18
D gene: NA
clone size: NA
J gene: TRBJ1-1
CDR3 protein: CASSTDMSNTEAFF
CDR3 DNA: TGTGCCAGCTCAACAGACATGTCGAACACTGAAGCTTTCTTT

V gene: TRBV14
D gene: NA
clone size: NA
J gene: TRBJ1-1
CDR3 protein: CASSQPIGSGTGNTEAFF
CDR3 DNA: TGTGCCAGCAGCCAGCCTATAGGGTCCGGGACGGGGAACACTGAAGCTTTCTTT

V gene: TRBV18
D gene: NA
clone size: NA
J gene: TRBJ2-4
CDR3 protein: CASSENREGDLAKNIQYF
CDR3 DNA: TGTGCCAGCTCTGAAAACAGGGAGGGAGACCTAGCCAAAAACATTCAGTACTTC

V gene: TRBV6-1
D gene: TRBD2
clone size: once
J gene: TRBJ2-5
CDR3 protein: CASSVGLAEETQYF
CDR3 DNA: TGTGCCAGCAGTGTCGGACTAGCCGAAGAGACCCAGTACTTC

V gene: TRBV6-5
D gene: TRBD1
clone size: NA
J gene: TRBJ1-2
CDR3 protein: CASSGHRGSYGYTF
CDR3 DNA: TGTGCCAGCAGTGGACACAGGGGCTCGTATGGCTACACCTTC

V gene: TRBV18
D gene: NA
clone size: NA
J gene: TRBJ1-2
CDR3 protein: CASSAGRVGYTF
CDR3 DNA: TGTGCCAGCTCAGCAGGGAGGGTTGGCTACACCTTC

V gene: TRBV6-5
D gene: NA
clone size: NA
J gene: TRBJ1-1
CDR3 protein: CASSYTRKVDSEAFF
CDR3 DNA: TGTGCCAGCAGTTACACTCGTAAGGTCGACTCTGAAGCTTTCTTT

V gene: TRBV5-1
D gene: NA
clone size: NA
J gene: TRBJ1-4
CDR3 protein: CASSFSLTTNEKLFF
CDR3 DNA: TGCGCCAGCAGCTTTAGTTTAACAACTAATGAAAAACTGTTTTTT

V gene: TRBV9
D gene: TRBD2
clone size: NA
J gene: TRBJ2-1
CDR3 protein: CASSVGLAGRGTEFF
CDR3 DNA: TGTGCCAGCAGCGTAGGACTAGCGGGTAGGGGTACTGAGTTCTTC

V gene: TRBV2
D gene: NA
clone size: NA
J gene: TRBJ2-7
CDR3 protein: CATTLGRGEQYF
CDR3 DNA: TGTGCCACTACTCTGGGGCGCGGAGAGCAGTACTTC

V gene: TRBV9
D gene: NA
clone size: NA
J gene: TRBJ1-2
CDR3 protein: CASSFADGSYGYTF
CDR3 DNA: TGTGCCAGCAGCTTTGCCGACGGGAGCTATGGCTACACCTTC

V gene: TRBV12-5
D gene: NA
clone size: once
J gene: TRBJ2-5
CDR3 protein: CASGFLQETQYF
CDR3 DNA: TGTGCTAGTGGATTCCTTCAAGAGACCCAGTACTTC

V gene: TRBV5-6
D gene: TRBD2
clone size: once
J gene: TRBJ2-5
CDR3 protein: CASSSPGLAGGLETQYF
CDR3 DNA: TGTGCCAGCAGCTCTCCGGGACTAGCGGGGGGCCTGGAGACCCAGTACTTC

V gene: TRBV7-9
D gene: NA
clone size: NA
J gene: TRBJ2-7
CDR3 protein: CASSRRDGGSGYEQYF
CDR3 DNA: TGTGCCAGCAGCCGGCGGGACGGGGGCTCGGGCTACGAGCAGTACTTC

V gene: TRBV6-5
D gene: NA
clone size: NA
J gene: TRBJ1-5
CDR3 protein: CASSYSRQGLNQPQHF
CDR3 DNA: TGTGCCAGCAGTTACTCACGGCAGGGCCTCAATCAGCCCCAGCATTTT

V gene: TRBV5-1
D gene: NA
clone size: NA
J gene: TRBJ2-5
CDR3 protein: CASSSARGGVVETQYF
CDR3 DNA: TGCGCCAGCAGCTCGGCCCGAGGCGGGGTGGTTGAGACCCAGTACTTC

V gene: TRBV5-1
D gene: TRBD1
clone size: NA
J gene: TRBJ1-2
CDR3 protein: CASSVDRAISGYTF
CDR3 DNA: TGCGCCAGCAGCGTGGACAGGGCCATTAGCGGCTACACCTTC

V gene: TRBV7-2
D gene: TRBD1
clone size: NA
J gene: TRBJ2-7
CDR3 protein: CASSSQQGSEQYF
CDR3 DNA: TGTGCCAGCAGCTCTCAACAGGGGAGCGAGCAGTACTTC

V gene: TRBV19
D gene: NA
clone size: NA
J gene: TRBJ1-1
CDR3 protein: CASSIRGENTEAFF
CDR3 DNA: TGTGCCAGTAGTATCCGCGGGGAGAACACTGAAGCTTTCTTT